One sample yielded the 22 T cell receptor beta chains listed below, sequenced in a study of cytomegalovirus exposure and HLA in healthy donors. Using immunoSEQ multiplex PCR, the repertoire was profiled, and TCRdb retains in-frame clones only, with some absent. The sample has 250,000 to 300,000 clones, around 90% seen once; the top ten hold 0.35% to 0.4%. The specimen sequenced was PBMCs. The receptors originated from a young woman in good health and CMV-seronegative.

V gene TRBV19 combines with J gene TRBJ2-5; 11 nucleotides match TRBD2. CDR3 length equals 16 residues. Germline-derived CDR1 and CDR2 are LNHDA and SQIVND (reference sequence). The V and J ends lost 4 bases and 1 base, in that order; junction bases with no gene match: 5. CDR3 bases: TGTGCCAGTAGTAGGTCTAGCGGGGGGATCCAAGAGACCCAGTACTTC. It codes for CASSRSSGGIQETQYF.

This sequence joins TRBV14 and TRBJ1-1; D remains ambiguous. The length of the CDR3 is 13 residues. The V and J ends lost 0 bases and 10 bases respectively, with 12 bases between them. Per the germline V gene, CDR1 is SGHDN and CDR2 is FVKESK. CDR3 protein: CASSQEVPTTAFF. In DNA, the CDR3 is TGTGCCAGCAGCCAAGAAGTTCCGACAACAGCTTTCTTT. Variable domain in full (rest from reference TRBV14 and TRBJ1-1): EAGVTQFPSHSVIEKGQTVTLRCDPISGHDNLYWYRRVMGKEIKFLLHFVKESKQDESGMPNNRFLAERTGGTYSTLKVQPAELEDSGVYFCASSQEVPTTAFFGQGTRLTVV.

This chain links TRBV2 with TRBJ2-3, with TRBD1 as a possible D gene (6 bases). Germline values: CDR1 SNHLY, CDR2 FYNNEI. The CDR3 has 14 residues. V was shortened by 3 bases and J by 1 base, with 8 bases between the two germline ends. The chain's CDR3 is CASSEWTGTDTQYF. The DNA for the CDR3 is TGTGCCAGCAGTGAGTGGACAGGCACAGATACGCAGTATTTT.

The V and J genes are TRBV10-3 and TRBJ1-1; the match to TRBD1 covers 12 bases. Germline-derived CDR1 and CDR2 are ENHRY and SYGVKD. This CDR3 has 16 residues. The J segment lost 0 bases and the V segment lost 5 bases, leaving 4 bases of the junction unmatched. The CDR3 bases are TGTGCCATCAGTTCCGGGACAGGGGGCATGAACACTGAAGCTTTCTTT. This encodes CAISSGTGGMNTEAFF.

The chain carries TRBV5-4 and TRBJ2-5; 11 nucleotides match TRBD2. This CDR3 spans 14 amino acids. Germline values: CDR1 SGHNT, CDR2 YYREEE (reference sequence). V lost 4 bases and J lost 3; bases outside the gene matches: 2. CDR3 loop: CASSKTSGEETQYF. The CDR3, as DNA: TGTGCCAGCAGCAAGACTAGCGGGGAAGAGACCCAGTACTTC.

The gene calls are TRBV18 and TRBJ2-7; 7 bases are shared with TRBD1. Trimming removed 0 bases from V and 2 bases from J; junction bases left unmatched: 4. The CDR3 length is 15 residues. CDR1 KGHSH and CDR2 LQKENI come from the germline V gene. Written as DNA, the CDR3 is TGTGCCAGCTCACCACCGAGGGGGCAAACCTACGAGCAGTACTTC. This gives the protein CASSPPRGQTYEQYF.

This chain connects TRBV28 to TRBJ2-5; TRBD1 might be the D (6 bases). CDR3 size: 15 residues. Between the trimmed V and J ends, which lost 1 base and 5 bases, there was a span of 14 bases. Germline V lookup: CDR1 MDHEN, CDR2 SYDVKM. CDR3 protein: CASSLFLGARETQYF. The CDR3 DNA follows: TGTGCCAGCAGTTTATTTCTGGGGGCCCGGGAGACCCAGTACTTC.

This clone was seen once. Here the CDR3 reads CASSLIRGQEAFF. In DNA form, the CDR3 reads TGTGCCAGCAGCTTGATTAGAGGTCAGGAAGCTTTCTTT. The chain couples TRBV5-6 to TRBJ1-1; D gene uncertain. Trimming removed 1 base at V and 8 bases at J, with 12 bases between. CDR3 length: 13 amino acids. Germline V lookup: CDR1 SGHDT, CDR2 YYEEEE.

The V and J genes are TRBV6-5 and TRBJ1-5, with D hard to call. V was trimmed by 0 bases and J by 3 bases, leaving 9 bases between them. The CDR3 length is 15 residues. Germline CDR1 is MNHEY and CDR2 is SVGAGI. CDR3 nucleotide sequence: TGTGCCAGCAGTTACTCGTTACAAGACAATCAGCCCCAGCATTTT. It encodes CASSYSLQDNQPQHF.

The chain has TRBV9 and TRBJ2-5, with 12 positions matching TRBD1. CDR1 and CDR2 (germline): SGDLS, YYNGEE. The CDR3 has 15 residues. After removal of 4 bases from V and 4 bases from J, the junction contained 5 bases not matched to a gene. Written as DNA, the CDR3 is TGTGCCAGCAGCTCCGGGACAGGGGGCGCAGAGACCCAGTACTTC. It translates to CASSSGTGGAETQYF.

This chain connects TRBV11-2 to TRBJ1-1; possibly TRBD1 for D (5 bases). V was shortened by 3 bases and J by 0 bases, with 11 bases between the two germline ends. Germline CDR1 SGHAT, CDR2 FQNNGV. The CDR3 contains 15 residues. CDR3 in amino acids: CASSFTSGMNTEAFF. CDR3 bases: TGTGCCAGCAGCTTTACTTCAGGGATGAACACTGAAGCTTTCTTT.

The rearrangement uses TRBV28 and TRBJ1-4; the match to TRBD1 covers 8 bases. The CDR3 length is 16 residues. Germline-derived CDR1 and CDR2 are MDHEN and SYDVKM. Unmatched junction bases numbered 8, after V lost 2 bases and J lost 6 bases. The CDR3 reads CASSLPRGHWDEKLFF. The CDR3, as DNA: TGTGCCAGCAGTTTACCCAGGGGGCATTGGGATGAAAAACTGTTTTTT.

The chain uses TRBV28 and TRBJ2-2; 11 nucleotides line up with TRBD2. The CDR3 runs 16 residues. CDR1 and CDR2 from the germline V gene are MDHEN and SYDVKM. V lost 7 bases to trimming and J lost 5 bases; unmatched junction nucleotides: 9. DNA of the CDR3: TGTGCCAGCAAAGAGTTGACTAGCGGGGCGACCGGGGAGCTGTTTTTT. This translates into CASKELTSGATGELFF.

The V gene is TRBV30, the J gene TRBJ1-6, with D uncertain. V was cut by 0 bases and J by 9 bases, with 12 bases left in between. Germline V gives CDR1 GTSNPN, CDR2 SVGIG (reference sequence). The CDR3 runs 14 residues. The CDR3 loop reads CAWSVRQSLSPLHF. The CDR3 DNA reads as TGTGCCTGGAGTGTACGTCAAAGCCTTTCACCCCTCCACTTT. Supplemented by reference TRBV30 and TRBJ1-6, the full variable domain reads SQTIHQWPATLVQPVGSPLSLECTVEGTSNPNLYWYRQAAGRGLQLLFYSVGIGQISSEVPQNLSASRPQDRQFILSSKKLLLSDSGFYLCAWSVRQSLSPLHFGNGTRLTVT.

V usage is TRBV25-1 and J usage is TRBJ1-1; the D is unclear. The V end lost 3 bases, the J end lost 3 bases, and 11 bases lay between the germline ends. The CDR3 spans 14 residues. Per the germline V gene, CDR1 is MGHDK and CDR2 is SYGVNS. This CDR3 reads CASSDLQWDTEAFF. The CDR3 DNA is TGTGCCAGCAGTGACCTACAGTGGGACACTGAAGCTTTCTTT.

This chain connects TRBV9 to TRBJ2-5; perhaps TRBD1 as D (5 bases). CDR1 is SGDLS, CDR2 YYNGEE, per germline. This CDR3 is built from 13 residues. Trimming cost V 0 bases and J 7 bases, with 10 bases left between them. The CDR3 nucleotides read TGTGCCAGCAGCGTAGCCAAGCAGGGGACCCAGTACTTC. Translation: CASSVAKQGTQYF.

V is TRBV14 and J is TRBJ2-5, with 7 bases that match TRBD1. The CDR3 consists of 15 residues. V was pared by 0 bases and J by 3 bases, with 4 bases of the junction left unmatched. Germline lookup yields CDR1 SGHDN and CDR2 FVKESK. CDR3 in amino acids: CASSQDWGTEETQYF. The CDR3 bases are TGTGCCAGCAGCCAAGATTGGGGGACAGAAGAGACCCAGTACTTC.

The V and J genes are TRBV19 and TRBJ2-7, with D hard to call. The germline CDR1 and CDR2 sequences are LNHDA and SQIVND (reference sequence). The CDR3 sequence is 15 residues long. Trimming stripped 4 bases from V and 3 bases from J, with 16 bases between. In DNA, the CDR3 is TGTGCCAGTAGTACCCCCCTCGCAGCGAGCTACGAGCAGTACTTC. It translates to CASSTPLAASYEQYF.

V is TRBV7-2 and J is TRBJ2-1, with D possibly TRBD2 on 6 matching bases. From germline, CDR1 is SGHTA and CDR2 FQGNSA. Between the trimmed V and J ends, which lost 2 bases and 7 bases, there was a span of 9 bases. The CDR3 length is 13 residues. The CDR3 DNA sequence: TGTGCCAGCAGCTTAAGCGGGCATAATGAGCAGTTCTTC. Translated, it gives CASSLSGHNEQFF.

CDR3 sequence: CASTSGQPAPYEQYV. The DNA for the CDR3 is TGTGCCAGCACCTCGGGACAACCGGCCCCCTACGAGCAGTACGTC. The chain employs TRBV28 and TRBJ2-7; a possible D gene is TRBD1 (6 bases). CDR1 MDHEN and CDR2 SYDVKM come from the germline V gene. The CDR3 length is 15 residues. The V end was cut by 7 bases, the J end by 2 bases, with 18 bases between.

This sequence joins TRBV20-1 and TRBJ2-7; possible D gene TRBD2, 5 bases. Germline assignment: CDR1 DFQATT and CDR2 SNEGSKA (reference sequence). V lost 3 bases and J 6 bases, leaving 9 bases between the germline ends. The CDR3 contains 11 residues. DNA for the CDR3: TGCAGTGCTAGTTTGGGGAGCGAGCAGTACGTC. Residues: CSASLGSEQYV.

This chain links TRBV10-3 with TRBJ2-5, with 8 bases that match TRBD1. J gave up 7 bases and V 0 bases, and 4 bases lay outside the gene matches. Germline CDR1 ENHRY, CDR2 SYGVKD. The CDR3 is 14 amino acids. The CDR3 sequence is CAISESIQGATQYF. The CDR3 DNA follows: TGTGCCATCAGTGAGTCGATTCAGGGGGCGACCCAGTACTTC.